This T cell receptor (beta chain) emerged from a study of shared clonotypes between healthy human individuals. The study, taken as a whole, reports: Compared with clonotypes that all four donors shared, non-shared clonotypes had lower generation probabilities.

As originally analysed: Filtering differed for immunoSEQ, which gave only junction sequences without quality scores. TCRdb's table, derived via immunoSEQ multiplex PCR, lists solely in-frame clones and lacks some. V, J and clone size were drawn from that table, and D and trimming were deduced from the DNA. The sample includes about 680,000 clones, just over 90% of them seen just once. The naive CD8 population came from CD45RO-negative cells selected for CCR7, without terminally differentiated effector memory CD45RA+ cells. On this clone: Its antigen is unknown.

The sequencing sample was made of naive CD8+ T cells sorted from blood. This TCR was recovered from a man aged 30-40 years in good health.

CDR3 amino acids: CASSQVLAGDGEQFF. CDR3 nucleotides: TGCGCCAGCAGCCAAGTCCTAGCGGGAGATGGTGAGCAGTTCTTC. The genes are TRBV4-1 and TRBJ2-1; TRBD2 agrees at 10 bases. There are 15 residues in the CDR3. The germline V gene encodes CDR1 MGHRA and CDR2 YSYEKL. J lost 9 bases, V lost 1 base, and 6 bases had no gene match.